Sequencing of this T cell receptor beta chain was carried out in a study of blood T cells in healthy people across ages. In germline, CDR1 is SGDLS, CDR2 YYNGEE. The CDR3 sequence is 16 residues long. Trimming removed 4 bases at V and 3 bases at J, with 19 bases between. It was around 10 milliliters of peripheral blood that were drawn from each donor. In its sample, this clonotype was seen many times. Its antigen is unknown. Through a sample-barcoded 5' primer and a J-beta primer mix, a second PCR was run for roughly 6 to 11 cycles. MiXCR, applied by TCRdb to the 5' RACE reads, yields one record per CDR3 protein. In the table there are over a million distinct CDR3 sequences, about 25% of which are singletons. Study results and caveats: Unsorted PBMC input precluded a conclusive naive versus antigen-experienced comparison.

This sample was also put to use in a study of T cells of mothers and their children. From that second work: The yield was over 8.5 million TCR beta CDR3 reads from each mother and some 3 million from each child. Thymic selection molds TCR recombination output in much the same way for related pairs as for unrelated pairs.

The chain has TRBV9 and TRBJ1-1, with D perhaps TRBD1 (5 bases). Sequenced input: blood. This receptor was taken from a girl aged 2-10 years in good health. The CDR3 sequence is CASSPNSGGVDTEAFF. The CDR3 nucleotides are TGTGCCAGCAGCCCGAATTCCGGAGGGGTTGACACTGAAGCTTTCTTT.